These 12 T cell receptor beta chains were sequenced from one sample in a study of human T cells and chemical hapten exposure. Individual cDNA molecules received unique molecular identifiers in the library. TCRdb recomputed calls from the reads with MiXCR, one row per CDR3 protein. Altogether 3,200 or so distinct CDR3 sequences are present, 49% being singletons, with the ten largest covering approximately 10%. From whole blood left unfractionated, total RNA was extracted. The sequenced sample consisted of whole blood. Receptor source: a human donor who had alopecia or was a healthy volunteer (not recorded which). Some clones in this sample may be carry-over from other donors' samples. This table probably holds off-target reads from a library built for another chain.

The CDR3 sequence: CASSPTRLAGGTNTGELFF. CDR3 in DNA: TGTGCCAGTAGTCCCACCCGGCTAGCGGGGGGCACTAACACCGGGGAGCTGTTTTTT. The chain carries TRBV19 and TRBJ2-2, with TRBD2 matching 11 bases. The CDR3 is 19 residues long. Germline V gene data show CDR1 as LNHDA and CDR2 as SQIVND (reference sequence). Unmatched junction bases numbered 13, after V lost 5 bases and J lost 2 bases. Variable domain in full (rest from reference TRBV19 and TRBJ2-2): DGGITQSPKYLFRKEGQNVTLSCEQNLNHDAMYWYRQDPGQGLRLIYYSQIVNDFQKGDIAEGYSVSREKKESFPLTVTSAQKNPTAFYLCASSPTRLAGGTNTGELFFGEGSRLTVL.

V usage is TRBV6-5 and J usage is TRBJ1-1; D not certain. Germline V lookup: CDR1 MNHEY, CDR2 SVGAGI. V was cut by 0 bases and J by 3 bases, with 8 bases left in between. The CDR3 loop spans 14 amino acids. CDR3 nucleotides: TGTGCCAGCAGTTACTCGAACAGATACACTGAAGCTTTCTTT. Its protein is CASSYSNRYTEAFF.

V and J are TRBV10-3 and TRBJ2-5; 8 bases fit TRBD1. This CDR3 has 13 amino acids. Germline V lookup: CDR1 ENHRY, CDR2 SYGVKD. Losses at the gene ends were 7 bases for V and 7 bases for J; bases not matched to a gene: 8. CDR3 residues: CAITSDREGTQYF. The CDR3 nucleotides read TGTGCCATCACATCGGACAGGGAAGGGACCCAGTACTTC.

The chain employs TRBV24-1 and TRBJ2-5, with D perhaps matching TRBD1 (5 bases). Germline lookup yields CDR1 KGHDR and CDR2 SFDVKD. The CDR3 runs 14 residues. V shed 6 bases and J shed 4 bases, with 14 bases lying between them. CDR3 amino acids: CATSQGGTLETQYF. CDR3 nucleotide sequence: TGTGCCACCAGTCAGGGTGGAACTTTAGAGACCCAGTACTTC.

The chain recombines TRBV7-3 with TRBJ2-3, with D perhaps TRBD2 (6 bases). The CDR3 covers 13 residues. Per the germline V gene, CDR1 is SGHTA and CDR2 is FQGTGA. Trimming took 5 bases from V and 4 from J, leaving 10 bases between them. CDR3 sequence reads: CASSIRLADTQYF. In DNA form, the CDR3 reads TGTGCCAGCAGCATCCGACTAGCAGATACGCAGTATTTT.

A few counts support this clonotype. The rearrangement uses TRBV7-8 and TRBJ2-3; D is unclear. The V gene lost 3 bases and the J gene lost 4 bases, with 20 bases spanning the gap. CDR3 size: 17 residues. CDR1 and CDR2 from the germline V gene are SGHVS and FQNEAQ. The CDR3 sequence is CASSFGVDSSSADTQYF. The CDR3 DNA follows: TGTGCCAGCAGCTTTGGGGTCGATTCCTCTTCCGCAGATACGCAGTATTTT. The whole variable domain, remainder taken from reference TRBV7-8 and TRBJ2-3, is GAGVSQSPRYKVAKRGQDVALRCDPISGHVSLFWYQQALGQGPEFLTYFQNEAQLDKSGLPSDRFFAERPEGSVSTLKIQRTQQEDSAVYLCASSFGVDSSSADTQYFGPGTRLTVL.

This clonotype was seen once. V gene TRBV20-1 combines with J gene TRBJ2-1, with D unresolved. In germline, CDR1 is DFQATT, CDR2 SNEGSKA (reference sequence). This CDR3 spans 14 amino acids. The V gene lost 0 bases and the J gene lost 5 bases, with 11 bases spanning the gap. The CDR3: CSAREGTPHNEQFF. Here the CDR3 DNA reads TGCAGTGCTAGAGAAGGAACTCCTCACAATGAGCAGTTCTTC.

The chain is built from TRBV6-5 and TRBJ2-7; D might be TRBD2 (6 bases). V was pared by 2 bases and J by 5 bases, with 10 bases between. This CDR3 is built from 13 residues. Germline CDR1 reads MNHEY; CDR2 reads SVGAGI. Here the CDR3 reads CASSYRGFHEQYF. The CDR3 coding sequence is TGTGCCAGCAGTTACCGGGGGTTCCACGAGCAGTACTTC.

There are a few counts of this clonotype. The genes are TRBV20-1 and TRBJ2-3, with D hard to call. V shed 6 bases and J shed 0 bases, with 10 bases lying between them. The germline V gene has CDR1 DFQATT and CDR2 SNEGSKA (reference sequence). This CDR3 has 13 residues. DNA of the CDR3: TGCAGTGCCCGAATCCCTAGCACAGATACGCAGTATTTT. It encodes CSARIPSTDTQYF.

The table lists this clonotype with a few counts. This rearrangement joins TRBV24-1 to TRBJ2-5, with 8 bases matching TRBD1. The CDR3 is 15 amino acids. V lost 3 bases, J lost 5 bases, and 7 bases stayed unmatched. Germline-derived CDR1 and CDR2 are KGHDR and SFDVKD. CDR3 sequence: CATSDPGGATETQYF. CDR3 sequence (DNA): TGTGCCACCAGTGATCCAGGGGGCGCGACGGAGACCCAGTACTTC.

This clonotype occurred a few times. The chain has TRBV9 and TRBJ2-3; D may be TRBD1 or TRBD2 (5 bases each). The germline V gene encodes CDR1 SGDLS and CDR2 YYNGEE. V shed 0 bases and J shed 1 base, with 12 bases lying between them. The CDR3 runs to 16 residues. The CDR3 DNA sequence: TGTGCCAGCAGCGTAGTCGGGGCCCTGGGCACAGATACGCAGTATTTT. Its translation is CASSVVGALGTDTQYF.

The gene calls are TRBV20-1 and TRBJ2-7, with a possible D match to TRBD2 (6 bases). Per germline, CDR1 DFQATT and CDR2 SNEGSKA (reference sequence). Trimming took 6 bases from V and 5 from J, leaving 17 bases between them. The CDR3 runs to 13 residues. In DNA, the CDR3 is TGCAGTGCCAGCGGGCGGGCTATCCACGAGCAGTACTTC. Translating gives CSASGRAIHEQYF.